Sequencing of this T cell receptor (beta chain) was carried out in a study of beta chain features in type 1 diabetes. Worth noting for this clone: Its antigen is as yet unknown.

The entirety of the isolated RNA underwent reverse transcription, so expressed TCRB transcripts were sequenced. Here immunoSEQ multiplex PCR was the method, and the copy in TCRdb shows in-frame clones only, minus some. Of under 900,000 clones listed, roughly 16% are singletons. Only one heparinised blood draw was taken per donor, and its volume averaged about 116 mL. V was cut by 4 bases and J by 10 bases, with 21 bases left in between. CDR1 SGHDN and CDR2 FVKESK come from the germline V gene. This CDR3 contains 15 residues. Overall study results and limits: VDJ junctions from patients with type 1 diabetes contained fewer insertions and more deletions. Possibly, sequencing cDNA over-represented cells that had high TCR expression levels. Significant though moderate, a shortening of TCRB CDR3s appeared in all four CD4+ subsets of Type 1 diabetes patients.

The origin of this receptor is a woman in her late teens or twenties in good health. Sequenced: naive CD4+ T cells from blood. The J gene is TRBJ2-3, the V gene TRBV14; D ambiguous. The CDR3 region is CASSPPGPRGLAQYF. The CDR3 nucleotides read TGTGCCAGCAGCCCTCCAGGACCCCGCGGTCTCGCGCAGTATTTT.